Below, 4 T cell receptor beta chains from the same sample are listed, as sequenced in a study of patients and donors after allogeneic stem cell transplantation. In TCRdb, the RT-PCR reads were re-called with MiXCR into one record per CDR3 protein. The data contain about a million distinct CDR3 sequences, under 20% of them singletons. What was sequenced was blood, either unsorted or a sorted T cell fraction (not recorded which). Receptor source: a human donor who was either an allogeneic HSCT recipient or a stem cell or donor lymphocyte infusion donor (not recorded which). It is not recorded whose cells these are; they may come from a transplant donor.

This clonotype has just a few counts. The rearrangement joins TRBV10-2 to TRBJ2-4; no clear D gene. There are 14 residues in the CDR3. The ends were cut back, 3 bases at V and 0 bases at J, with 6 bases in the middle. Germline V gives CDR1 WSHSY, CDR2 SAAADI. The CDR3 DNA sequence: TGCGCCAGCAGTGATGCAGAAGCCAAAAACATTCAGTACTTC. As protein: CASSDAEAKNIQYF.

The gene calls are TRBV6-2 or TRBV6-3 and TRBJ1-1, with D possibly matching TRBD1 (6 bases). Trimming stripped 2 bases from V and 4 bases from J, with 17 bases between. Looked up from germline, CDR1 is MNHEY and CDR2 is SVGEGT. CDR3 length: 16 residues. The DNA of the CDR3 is TGTGCCAGCAGTTACGTCGGCCGCCTAGGGGGCACTGAAGCTTTCTTT. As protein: CASSYVGRLGGTEAFF.

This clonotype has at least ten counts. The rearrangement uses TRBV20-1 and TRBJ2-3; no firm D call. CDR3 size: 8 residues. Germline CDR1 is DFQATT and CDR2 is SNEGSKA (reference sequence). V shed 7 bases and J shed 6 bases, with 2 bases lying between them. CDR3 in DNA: TGCAGTGTGGATACGCAGTATTTT. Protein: CSVDTQYF.

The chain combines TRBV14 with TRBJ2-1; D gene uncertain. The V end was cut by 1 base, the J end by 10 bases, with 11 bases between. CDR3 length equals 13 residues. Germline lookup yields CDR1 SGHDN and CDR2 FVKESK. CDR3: CASSQVGPSEQFF. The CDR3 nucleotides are TGTGCCAGCAGCCAAGTAGGACCCTCCGAGCAGTTCTTC.